Listed below are T cell receptor beta chains from one sample, sequenced in a study of blood T cell repertoires in COVID-19. Assay used: immunoSEQ multiplex PCR; TCRdb lists only in-frame clones, some missing. The sample yields tens of thousands of clones, roughly 88% seen once. The source material was peripheral blood. The source is a human donor in a cohort sampled during active COVID-19. The CDR3 runs from the conserved cysteine through the conserved F or W. The order of the fields is V gene, clone size, J gene, D gene, CDR3 protein, CDR3 DNA. The D gene is left open where the match is weak. Clone size appears in some rows only: once, few, many, or a class for an expanded clone.

TRBV7-2	few	TRBJ1-1	-	CASSLGRQVTEAFF	TGTGCCAGCAGCTTAGGGAGACAGGTGACTGAAGCTTTCTTT
TRBV4-3	once	TRBJ2-3	-	CASSQAGSGLTDTQYF	TGCGCCAGCAGCCAAGCGGGTAGCGGCCTCACAGATACGCAGTATTTT
TRBV9	-	TRBJ2-1	TRBD2	CASSDGTNNEQFF	TGTGCCAGCAGCGACGGGACTAACAATGAGCAGTTCTTC
TRBV30	-	TRBJ2-7	-	CAWAMGGSGDEQYF	TGTGCCTGGGCCATGGGGGGAAGTGGCGACGAGCAGTACTTC
TRBV15	-	TRBJ1-1	-	CATSRSLEGNTEAFF	TGTGCCACCAGCAGATCCCTTGAGGGGAACACTGAAGCTTTCTTT
TRBV15	-	TRBJ2-1	TRBD2	CATSRGLAAYNEQFF	TGTGCCACCAGCAGAGGCCTAGCGGCCTACAATGAGCAGTTCTTC
TRBV5-4	-	TRBJ2-3	-	CASSSRTEADTQYF	TGTGCCAGCAGCTCGAGGACAGAGGCAGATACGCAGTATTTT
TRBV2	-	TRBJ2-5	TRBD2	CASSRDYSETQYF	TGTGCCAGCAGTCGGGACTACTCAGAGACCCAGTACTTC
TRBV6-1	-	TRBJ1-1	TRBD1	CASSFNRGQAFF	TGTGCCAGCAGTTTCAACAGGGGACAAGCTTTCTTT
TRBV19	-	TRBJ1-5	TRBD1	CASSVTGGGQPQHF	TGTGCCAGTAGTGTTACAGGGGGGGGTCAGCCCCAGCATTTT
TRBV7-2	-	TRBJ1-1	-	CASSLDGAGTEAFF	TGTGCCAGCAGCTTAGATGGTGCGGGGACTGAAGCTTTCTTT
TRBV5-4	-	TRBJ1-4	TRBD1	CASSPGLPGGNEKLFF	TGTGCCAGCAGCCCGGGACTCCCAGGGGGTAATGAAAAACTGTTTTTT
TRBV15	once	TRBJ2-2	-	CATSRASTAGELFF	TGTGCCACCAGCAGAGCTAGTACCGCCGGGGAGCTGTTTTTT
TRBV14	once	TRBJ1-2	TRBD1	CASSQLTGTENGYTF	TGTGCCAGCAGCCAGCTAACCGGGACAGAAAATGGCTACACCTTC